Only a few counts were recorded for the clone carrying this T cell receptor beta chain. No antigen is known for it. Alongside a J-beta primer mix, a sample-barcoded 5' primer served in a second PCR lasting 7 to 11 cycles. TCRdb reanalysed the 5' RACE reads using MiXCR and keeps one entry per CDR3 protein. The table lists 1,100,000 or so distinct CDR3 sequences, 40% to 55% of them singletons. The sample is drawn from a study of blood T cells in healthy people across ages. Study conclusions and caveats: The unsorted PBMCs prevented any conclusive comparison of naive versus antigen-experienced cells.

There are 16 residues in the CDR3. Trimming shortened V by 4 bases and J by 4 bases, and 21 bases separated the two germline ends. Germline CDR1 is SQVTM and CDR2 is ANQGSEA. This chain connects TRBV29-1 to TRBJ2-3, with D perhaps matching TRBD1 or TRBD2 (5 bases each). This clonotype was obtained from a woman aged 55-70 years in good health. The sequencing sample was made of blood. CDR3 DNA: TGCAGCGTTGTGGCCCCCCGACGGGACGAAGCAGATACGCAGTATTTT. Translation gives CSVVAPRRDEADTQYF.